Below, 21 T cell receptor beta chains from the same sample are listed, as sequenced in a study of T cell responses to AZD1222 COVID-19 vaccine (dated by TCRdb to the early 2020s). The meaning of the sample's time point label: baseline before first vaccination. The intended sense of this specimen's treatment or condition label: meningococcal conjugate vaccine given as trial control. Library creation used the immunoSEQ multiplex PCR assay. This immuneACCESS table, as held by TCRdb, lists in-frame sequences with V and J called but not all clones. Of the missing ones, under half trace to an unresolved V gene in checked studies; the others have no known cause. This sample gives tens of thousands of clones in total; under 95% of them show up just once. The top ten clones comprise roughly 5% of the sample. This material consisted of peripheral blood, taken on day 0 of MenACWY control vaccination. The receptors here all came from an adult in good health.

This rearrangement joins TRBV20-1 to TRBJ2-1; D possibly matches TRBD1 or TRBD2 (6 bases each). Germline assignment: CDR1 DFQATT and CDR2 SNEGSKA (reference sequence). The ends were cut back, 3 bases at V and 9 bases at J, with 9 bases in the middle. CDR3 length: 11 amino acids. The CDR3 here is CSASWGAEQFF. The DNA of the CDR3 is TGCAGTGCTAGCTGGGGGGCTGAGCAGTTCTTC.

The chain carries TRBV6-5 and TRBJ2-7, with 16 bases matching TRBD2. Trimming at V came to 7 bases and at J to 4 bases, leaving 4 bases not matched to a gene. The CDR3 has 15 residues. Germline lookup yields CDR1 MNHEY and CDR2 SVGAGI. The CDR3 DNA is TGTGCCAGCATAACGGGACTAGCGGGAGGGTACGAGCAGTACTTC. This gives the protein CASITGLAGGYEQYF.

The gene calls are TRBV7-9 and TRBJ2-2; D gene uncertain. With 1 base removed from V and 6 bases from J, the gap between germline ends came to 9 bases. The CDR3 spans 14 residues. Germline CDR1 SEHNR, CDR2 FQNEAQ (reference sequence). The CDR3 region has the DNA TGTGCCAGCAGCTTAGGGGATTTTTCCGGGGAGCTGTTTTTT. It yields the protein CASSLGDFSGELFF.

The chain employs TRBV5-4 and TRBJ2-5, with D possibly called TRBD1 or TRBD2 (6 bases each). The CDR3 spans 14 residues. V dropped 3 bases and J dropped 2 bases, with 11 bases sitting between them. The germline gives CDR1 SGHNT, CDR2 YYREEE (reference sequence). The CDR3 is CASSSWGAQETQYF. The CDR3 DNA reads as TGTGCCAGCAGCTCATGGGGGGCACAAGAGACCCAGTACTTC.

The V call is TRBV19, the J call TRBJ1-1; D is ambiguous. Trimming removed 2 bases at V and 1 base at J, with 20 bases between. Germline V gene lookup returns CDR1 LNHDA and CDR2 SQIVND (reference sequence). This CDR3 contains 18 residues. As DNA, the CDR3 is TGTGCCAGTAGTATAAGCCCATTTATGTCAGGTAAGAACACTGAAGCTTTCTTT. Protein sequence: CASSISPFMSGKNTEAFF. The whole variable domain, filled in from reference TRBV19 and TRBJ1-1, reads DGGITQSPKYLFRKEGQNVTLSCEQNLNHDAMYWYRQDPGQGLRLIYYSQIVNDFQKGDIAEGYSVSREKKESFPLTVTSAQKNPTAFYLCASSISPFMSGKNTEAFFGQGTRLTVV.

This sequence joins TRBV6-4 and TRBJ2-1; TRBD2 agrees at 7 bases. The trim removed 2 bases at V and 7 bases at J, leaving 14 bases unmatched. Germline V gene sequence: CDR1 MRHNA, CDR2 SNTAGT. The length of the CDR3 is 17 residues. CDR3 nucleotides: TGTGCCAGCAGTGACCCCCCGGGCGGGAGTAGTATGAATGAGCAGTTCTTC. Encoded protein: CASSDPPGGSSMNEQFF.

The chain links TRBV10-3 to TRBJ2-2, with 8 bases fitting TRBD2. CDR1 is ENHRY, CDR2 SYGVKD, per germline. The CDR3 runs to 15 residues. V was pared by 0 bases and J by 7 bases, with 4 bases of the junction left unmatched. The DNA of the CDR3 is TGTGCCATCAGTGAGTCAGGGACTAGTAGCGGGGAGCTGTTTTTT. Translation: CAISESGTSSGELFF.

This clone appeared once. This chain uses TRBV7-2 with TRBJ1-6, with TRBD1 identical over 7 bases. J was trimmed by 6 bases and V by 1 base; bases with no gene match: 3. Germline CDR1 is SGHTA and CDR2 is FQGNSA. This CDR3 spans 15 amino acids. The DNA of the CDR3 is TGTGCCAGCAGCTTAGAGGGACAGCTTAATTCACCCCTCCACTTT. It encodes CASSLEGQLNSPLHF.

The J gene is TRBJ1-2, the V gene TRBV6-5; the D is unclear. CDR3 size: 14 residues. Germline CDR1 MNHEY, CDR2 SVGAGI. Trimming left V 8 bases short and J 0 bases short, with 13 bases between. DNA for the CDR3: TGTGCCAGCGCGCTAGGCCTTACTAACTATGGCTACACCTTC. It codes for CASALGLTNYGYTF.

The rearrangement uses TRBV2 and TRBJ1-2, with 8 positions matching TRBD1. J lost 8 bases, V lost 10 bases, and 15 bases had no gene match. The germline V gene encodes CDR1 SNHLY and CDR2 FYNNEI. CDR3 length equals 14 residues. The DNA for the CDR3 is TGTGCCACCCTCTATGACAGGGGAAGAAACGGCTACACCTTC. Translating it yields CATLYDRGRNGYTF.

The gene calls are TRBV5-1 and TRBJ2-7; D may be TRBD2 (6 bases). The CDR3 has 14 amino acids. Germline CDR1 is SGHRS and CDR2 is YFSETQ. V gave up 0 bases and J gave up 1 base, with 8 bases separating them. CDR3: CASSLAGGSYEQYF. The DNA for the CDR3 is TGCGCCAGCAGCTTGGCCGGGGGTTCCTACGAGCAGTACTTC.

V is TRBV7-9 and J is TRBJ1-2, with D possibly matching TRBD1 (5 bases). Germline-derived CDR1 and CDR2 are SEHNR and FQNEAQ (reference sequence). This CDR3 is built from 12 residues. The V gene lost 4 bases and the J gene lost 4 bases, with 7 bases spanning the gap. CDR3 sequence: CASSSGRYGYTF. The CDR3 nucleotides are TGTGCCAGCAGCTCGGGACGCTATGGCTACACCTTC.

About this clone: Within the sample, other DNA sequences also encode this same CDR3. The V gene is TRBV12-3 or TRBV12-4, the J gene TRBJ1-1; D remains ambiguous. CDR3 size: 13 residues. V gave up 3 bases and J gave up 3 bases, with 8 bases separating them. DNA for the CDR3: TGTGCCAGCAGTTTGGTCTCGGACACTGAAGCTTTCTTT. Its protein is CASSLVSDTEAFF.

The chain couples TRBV7-2 to TRBJ2-6; perhaps TRBD2 as D (5 bases). This CDR3 spans 17 amino acids. CDR1 SGHTA and CDR2 FQGNSA come from the germline V gene. Deletions cut 0 bases from V and 4 bases from J, with 13 bases between. The CDR3 spells CASSLAVAPGGANVLTF. CDR3 nucleotides: TGTGCCAGCAGCTTAGCGGTAGCCCCGGGAGGGGCCAACGTCCTGACTTTC.

The chain joins TRBV7-2 to TRBJ1-4; a possible D gene is TRBD1 (5 bases). The V gene's germline CDR1 is SGHTA and CDR2 FQGNSA. V was cut by 6 bases and J by 6 bases, with 17 bases left in between. The CDR3 runs to 15 residues. The CDR3 loop reads CASSKPGDGYEKLFF. The CDR3 bases are TGTGCCAGCAGTAAGCCTGGGGACGGGTATGAAAAACTGTTTTTT.

The chain joins TRBV7-2 to TRBJ1-6; 9 bases map to TRBD1. The CDR3 is 15 amino acids. The germline V gene has CDR1 SGHTA and CDR2 FQGNSA. Germline trimming cut 5 bases from V and 7 bases from J; bases unmatched to any gene: 6. The CDR3 bases are TGTGCCAGCAGCCCAGGGACAGGGAGGAATTCACCCCTCCACTTT. Translating gives CASSPGTGRNSPLHF.

The gene calls are TRBV27 and TRBJ2-3, with 9 bases that match TRBD1. The CDR3 covers 15 residues. Unmatched junction bases numbered 0, after V lost 2 bases and J lost 0 bases. The germline gives CDR1 MNHEY, CDR2 SMNVEV (reference sequence). Here the CDR3 reads CASSLGTGSTDTQYF. The DNA for the CDR3 is TGTGCCAGCAGTTTAGGGACAGGGAGCACAGATACGCAGTATTTT.

As to this clone: The same CDR3 can be traced to other DNA sequences in this sample. The rearrangement links TRBV6-5 to TRBJ1-4; a weak D match, TRBD1 (6 bases). Germline loops: CDR1 MNHEY, CDR2 SVGAGI. The CDR3 loop spans 14 amino acids. V was clipped by 6 bases and J by 0 bases, with 8 bases between them. The CDR3 DNA reads as TGTGCCAGCAGCCGGACAGCAACTAATGAAAAACTGTTTTTT. Its protein product is CASSRTATNEKLFF.

The CDR3 loop is CASSIGPAYEQYF. The DNA of the CDR3 is TGTGCCAGTAGTATAGGGCCAGCCTACGAGCAGTACTTC. The chain has TRBV19 and TRBJ2-7, with D uncertain. Germline CDR1 is LNHDA and CDR2 is SQIVND (reference sequence). The CDR3 is 13 residues long. The ends were cut back, 1 base at V and 2 bases at J, with 6 bases in the middle.

The V gene is TRBV2, the J gene TRBJ2-1; 9 bases align to TRBD1. J gave up 5 bases and V 5 bases, and 7 bases lay outside the gene matches. The germline V gene has CDR1 SNHLY and CDR2 FYNNEI. There are 15 residues in the CDR3. Here the CDR3 reads CASSKTGGWDNEQFF. The CDR3, as DNA: TGTGCCAGCAGTAAAACAGGGGGCTGGGACAATGAGCAGTTCTTC.

In DNA form, the CDR3 reads TGTGCCACCAGTGTACTAGCGGGAGGGCCTGTAAATGAGCAGTTCTTC. It specifies CATSVLAGGPVNEQFF. The V gene is TRBV24-1, the J gene TRBJ2-1; the match to TRBD2 covers 13 bases. With V trimmed by 5 bases and J by 7 bases, 7 bases remained unmatched. CDR1 and CDR2 (germline): KGHDR, SFDVKD. This CDR3 has 16 residues.